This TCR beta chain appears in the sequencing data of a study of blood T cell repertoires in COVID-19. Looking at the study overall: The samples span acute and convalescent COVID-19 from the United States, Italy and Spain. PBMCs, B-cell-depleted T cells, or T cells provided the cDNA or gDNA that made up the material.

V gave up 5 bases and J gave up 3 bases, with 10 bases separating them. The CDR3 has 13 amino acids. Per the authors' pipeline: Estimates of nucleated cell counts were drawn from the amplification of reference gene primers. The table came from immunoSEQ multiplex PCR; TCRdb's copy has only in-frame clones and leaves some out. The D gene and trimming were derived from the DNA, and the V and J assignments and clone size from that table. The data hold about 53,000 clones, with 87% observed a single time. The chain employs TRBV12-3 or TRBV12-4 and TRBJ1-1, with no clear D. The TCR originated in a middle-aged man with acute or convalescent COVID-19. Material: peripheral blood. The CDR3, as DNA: TGTGCCAGCAGTCCCGGGTGGGACACTGAAGCTTTCTTT. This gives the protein CASSPGWDTEAFF.